This T cell receptor beta chain stems from a study of blood T cell repertoires in COVID-19 (dated by TCRdb to the early 2020s). About the study as a whole: Samples from collaborators originated in the United States, Italy and Spain and spanned both the acute and convalescent phases of COVID-19. A freely available public database, intended as a resource for researchers studying the immune response to SARS-CoV-2, is where the repertoires were released. The material from the prospective study consisted of cDNA or gDNA derived from T cells, B-cell-depleted T cells, or PBMCs. Nearly every sample came with metadata listing a de-identified subject ID, COVID-19 status, age in years and sex. HLA class I and class II types, where available, came from metadata supplied by the sample provider rather than from assay-based typing. The samples were drawn from the first 160 participants of the ongoing ImmuneRACE study and from over a thousand subjects provided by 6 global collaborators. The dataset comprised deeply sampled blood TCRbeta repertoires from subjects exposed to, actively infected with, or recovered from COVID-19. Study-level results and caveats: Clinical and demographic metadata were provided uncurated, with the amount varying by source and participant.

Of note for this clone: The antigen it recognizes is unknown. No quality values exist for individual bases; no much larger clone is one base distant.

The junction shows trimming of 4 bases on V and 10 bases on J, and the gene matches do not reach 9 bases of it. The CDR3 sequence holds 15 residues, the cysteine and phenylalanine included. CDR3 DNA is the only sequence kept; it has 45 bases, read in frame from the first base. CDR1 LGHNA and CDR2 YSLEER are derived from the germline V gene. Participants in the prospective study were enrolled through a virtual design, were aged roughly 18 to 100 years, and lived in under 25 United States geographic areas. Cohort assignment in the prospective study relied on participant-reported clinical history from a screening survey and a study questionnaire. ImmuneRACE Cohort 3 recovered participants were defined by two consecutive negative NP/OP PCR tests, healthcare professional clearance, or symptom resolution. In the prospective study, mobile phlebotomists collected whole blood, serum and a nasopharyngeal or oropharyngeal swab from each participant. Over a roughly 2-month period, participants in the prospective study had the option of providing additional blood draws and questionnaires. Prospective study blood samples were shipped either frozen or at room temperature before DNA extraction.

TCRbeta CDR3 regions were amplified from genomic DNA using the immunoSEQ Assay, a bias-controlled multiplex PCR. The study's processing was this. Nucleated cell counts per sample were estimated from amplification of reference gene primers within the assay. To quantify the absolute abundance of each unique TCRbeta CDR3 rearrangement, sequence reads were collapsed and filtered. For each sample, productive Simpson clonality was calculated as the square root of Simpson's diversity index across productive rearrangements. TCRdb carries this immuneACCESS record with in-frame sequences only. Its versions omit some clonotypes, under half of them owing to an unresolved V gene in the studies checked, with the rest unexplained. The V and J calls and clone size were taken over from that table, and D and trimming were inferred from the DNA. A total of about 140,000 clones appear in this sample, roughly 88% of them only once. The ten largest clonotypes hold about 4.1% of the sample.

Input material: PBMCs or T cells enriched from blood (not recorded which). The receptor comes from a man aged 50-60 years who had recovered from COVID-19. The chain uses TRBV4-3 and TRBJ2-1, with 11 bases in between that match TRBD2. CDR3 reads: CASSPNSGRAVEQFF. The nucleotide sequence is given as TGCGCCAGCAGCCCTAATAGCGGGAGGGCCGTAGAGCAGTTCTTC.